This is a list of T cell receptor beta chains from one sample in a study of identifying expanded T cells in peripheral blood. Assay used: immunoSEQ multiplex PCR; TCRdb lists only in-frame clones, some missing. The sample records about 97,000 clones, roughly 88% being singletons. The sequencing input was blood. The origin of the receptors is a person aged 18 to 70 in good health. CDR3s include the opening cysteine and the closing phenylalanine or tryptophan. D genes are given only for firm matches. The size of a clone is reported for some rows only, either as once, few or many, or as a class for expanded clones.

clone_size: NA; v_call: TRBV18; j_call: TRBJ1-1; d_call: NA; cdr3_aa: CASSPWRDSPNAEAFF; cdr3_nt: TGTGCCAGCTCACCATGGCGAGACAGCCCTAACGCTGAAGCTTTCTTT
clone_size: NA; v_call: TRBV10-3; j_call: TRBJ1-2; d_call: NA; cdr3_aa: CAISDMGARYGYTF; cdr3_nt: TGTGCCATCAGTGATATGGGTGCCAGGTATGGCTACACCTTC
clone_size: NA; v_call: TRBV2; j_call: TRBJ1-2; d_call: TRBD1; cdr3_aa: CASSEDTGGVYGYTF; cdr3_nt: TGTGCCAGCAGTGAAGATACAGGGGGCGTTTATGGCTACACCTTC
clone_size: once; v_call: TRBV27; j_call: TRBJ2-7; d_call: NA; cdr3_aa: CASRPIDSYEQYF; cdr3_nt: TGTGCCAGCAGGCCCATAGACAGTTACGAGCAGTACTTC
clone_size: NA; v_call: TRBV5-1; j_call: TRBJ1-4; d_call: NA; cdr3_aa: CASSPGGTNEKLFF; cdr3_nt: TGCGCCAGCAGTCCAGGAGGGACTAATGAAAAACTGTTTTTT
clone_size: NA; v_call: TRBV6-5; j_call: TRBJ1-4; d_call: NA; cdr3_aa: CASSVQGTNEKLFF; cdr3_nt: TGTGCCAGCAGTGTTCAGGGGACTAATGAAAAACTGTTTTTT
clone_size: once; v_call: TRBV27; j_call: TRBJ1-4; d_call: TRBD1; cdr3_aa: CASSFGNRGEKLFF; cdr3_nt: TGTGCCAGCAGTTTTGGAAACAGGGGGGAAAAACTGTTTTTT
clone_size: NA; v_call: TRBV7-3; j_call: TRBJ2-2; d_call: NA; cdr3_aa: CASSPSGHNTGELFF; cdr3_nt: TGTGCCAGCAGCCCATCGGGACACAACACCGGGGAGCTGTTTTTT
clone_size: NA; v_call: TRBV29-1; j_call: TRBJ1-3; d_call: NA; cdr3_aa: CSVVGHPDRRGNTIYF; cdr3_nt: TGCAGCGTTGTGGGCCATCCTGACAGGCGGGGAAACACCATATATTTT
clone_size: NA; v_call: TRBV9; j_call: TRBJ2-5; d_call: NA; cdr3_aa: CASSVVGGGFQETQYF; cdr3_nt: TGTGCCAGCAGCGTAGTTGGGGGAGGTTTCCAAGAGACCCAGTACTTC
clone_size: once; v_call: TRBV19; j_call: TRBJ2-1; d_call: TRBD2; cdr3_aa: CASSIGRGAYNEQFF; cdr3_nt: TGTGCCAGTAGTATCGGCCGGGGGGCCTACAATGAGCAGTTCTTC
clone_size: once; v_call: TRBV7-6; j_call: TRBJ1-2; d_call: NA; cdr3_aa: CASSLGRNYGYTF; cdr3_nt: TGTGCCAGCAGCTTGGGACGGAACTATGGCTACACCTTC
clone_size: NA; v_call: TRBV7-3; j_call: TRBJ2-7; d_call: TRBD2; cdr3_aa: CASSRAIAGVEEQYF; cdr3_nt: TGTGCCAGCAGCCGGGCCATCGCGGGAGTAGAAGAGCAGTACTTC
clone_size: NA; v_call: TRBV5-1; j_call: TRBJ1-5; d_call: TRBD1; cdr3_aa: CASSWDSYSNQPQHF; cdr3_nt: TGCGCCAGCAGCTGGGACAGTTATAGCAATCAGCCCCAGCATTTT
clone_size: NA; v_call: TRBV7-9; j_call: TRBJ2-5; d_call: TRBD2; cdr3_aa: CASSFEGLAEIETQYF; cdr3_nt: TGTGCCAGCAGCTTTGAGGGACTAGCGGAAATAGAGACCCAGTACTTC
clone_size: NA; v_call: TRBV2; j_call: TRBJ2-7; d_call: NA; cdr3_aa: CASSASYEQYF; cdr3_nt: TGTGCCAGCAGTGCCTCCTACGAGCAGTACTTC
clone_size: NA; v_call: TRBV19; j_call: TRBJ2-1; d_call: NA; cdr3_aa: CASSIENEQFF; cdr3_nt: TGTGCCAGTAGTATAGAGAATGAGCAGTTCTTC
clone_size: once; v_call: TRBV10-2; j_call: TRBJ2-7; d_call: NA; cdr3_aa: CASMGRGDDEQYF; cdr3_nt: TGCGCCAGCATGGGCAGGGGTGACGACGAGCAGTACTTC
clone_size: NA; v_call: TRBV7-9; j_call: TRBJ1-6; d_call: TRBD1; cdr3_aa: CASSHGTGDSPLHF; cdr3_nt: TGTGCCAGCAGCCACGGGACAGGGGATTCACCCCTCCACTTT
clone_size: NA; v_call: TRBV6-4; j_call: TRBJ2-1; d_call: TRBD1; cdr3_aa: CASSGGTGVDEQFF; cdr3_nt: TGTGCCAGCAGTGGTGGGACAGGGGTGGATGAGCAGTTCTTC
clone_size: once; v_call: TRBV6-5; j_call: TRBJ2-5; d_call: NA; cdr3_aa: CASSYSSRTPEETQYF; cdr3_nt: TGTGCCAGCAGTTACTCGAGTAGGACGCCGGAAGAGACCCAGTACTTC
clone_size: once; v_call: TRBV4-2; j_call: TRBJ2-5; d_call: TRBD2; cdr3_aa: CASSEGTSGRVETQYF; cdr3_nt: TGTGCCAGCAGCGAAGGGACTAGCGGGAGGGTAGAGACCCAGTACTTC